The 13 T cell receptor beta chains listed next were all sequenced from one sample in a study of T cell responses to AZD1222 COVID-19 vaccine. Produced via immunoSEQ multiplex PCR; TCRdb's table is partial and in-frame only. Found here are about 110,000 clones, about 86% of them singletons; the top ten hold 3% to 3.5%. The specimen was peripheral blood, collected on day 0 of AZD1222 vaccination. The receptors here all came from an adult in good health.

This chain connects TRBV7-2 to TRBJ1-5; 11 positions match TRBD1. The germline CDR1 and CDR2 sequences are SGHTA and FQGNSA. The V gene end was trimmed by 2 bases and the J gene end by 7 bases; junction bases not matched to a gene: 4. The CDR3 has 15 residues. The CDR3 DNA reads TGTGCCAGCAGCTTAACGGGACAGGGGGTGCAGCCCCAGCATTTT. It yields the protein CASSLTGQGVQPQHF. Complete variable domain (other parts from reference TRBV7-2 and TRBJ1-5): GAGVSQSPSNKVTEKGKDVELRCDPISGHTALYWYRQSLGQGLEFLIYFQGNSAPDKSGLPSDRFSAERTGGSVSTLTIQRTQQEDSAVYLCASSLTGQGVQPQHFGDGTRLSIL.

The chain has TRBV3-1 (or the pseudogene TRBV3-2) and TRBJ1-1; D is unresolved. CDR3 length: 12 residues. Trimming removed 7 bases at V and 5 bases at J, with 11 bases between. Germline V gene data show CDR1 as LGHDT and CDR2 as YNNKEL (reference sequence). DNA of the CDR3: TGTGCCAGCAACTCCGGTGTGACTGAAGCTTTCTTT. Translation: CASNSGVTEAFF.

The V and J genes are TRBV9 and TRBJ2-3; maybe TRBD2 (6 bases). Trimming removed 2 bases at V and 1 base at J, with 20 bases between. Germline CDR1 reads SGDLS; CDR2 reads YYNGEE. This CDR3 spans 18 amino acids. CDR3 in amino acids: CASSVSAGGQTRTDTQYF. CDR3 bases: TGTGCCAGCAGCGTGTCCGCCGGGGGTCAGACCCGCACAGATACGCAGTATTTT.

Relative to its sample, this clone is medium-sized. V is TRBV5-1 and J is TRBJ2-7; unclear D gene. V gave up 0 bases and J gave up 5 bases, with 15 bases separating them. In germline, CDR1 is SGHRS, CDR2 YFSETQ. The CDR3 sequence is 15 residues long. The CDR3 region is CASSLESLGSHEQYF. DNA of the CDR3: TGCGCCAGCAGCTTGGAGAGTCTAGGGTCCCACGAGCAGTACTTC.

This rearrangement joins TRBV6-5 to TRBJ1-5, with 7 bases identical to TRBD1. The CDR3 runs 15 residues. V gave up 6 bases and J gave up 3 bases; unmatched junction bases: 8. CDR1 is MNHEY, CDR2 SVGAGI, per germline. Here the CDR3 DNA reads TGTGCCAGCAGAAAGACAGGGATAAACAATCAGCCCCAGCATTTT. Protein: CASRKTGINNQPQHF.

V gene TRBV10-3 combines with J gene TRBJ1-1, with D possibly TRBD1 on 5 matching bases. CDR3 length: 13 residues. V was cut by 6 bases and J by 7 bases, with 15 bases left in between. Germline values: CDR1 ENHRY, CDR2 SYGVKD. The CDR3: CAIRDGTAVEAFF. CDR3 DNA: TGTGCCATCAGAGACGGGACTGCAGTTGAAGCTTTCTTT.

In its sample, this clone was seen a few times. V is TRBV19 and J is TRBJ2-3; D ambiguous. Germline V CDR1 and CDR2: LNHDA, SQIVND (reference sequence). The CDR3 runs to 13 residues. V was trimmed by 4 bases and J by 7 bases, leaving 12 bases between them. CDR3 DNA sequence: TGTGCCAGTAGTACCGACAAGGGAAATACGCAGTATTTT. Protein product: CASSTDKGNTQYF.

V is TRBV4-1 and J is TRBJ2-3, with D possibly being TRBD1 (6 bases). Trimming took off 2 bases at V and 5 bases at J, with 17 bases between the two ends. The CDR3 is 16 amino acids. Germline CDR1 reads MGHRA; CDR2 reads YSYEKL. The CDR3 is CASSQTWVTGRDTQYF. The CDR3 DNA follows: TGCGCCAGCAGCCAAACCTGGGTAACAGGGAGAGATACGCAGTATTTT.

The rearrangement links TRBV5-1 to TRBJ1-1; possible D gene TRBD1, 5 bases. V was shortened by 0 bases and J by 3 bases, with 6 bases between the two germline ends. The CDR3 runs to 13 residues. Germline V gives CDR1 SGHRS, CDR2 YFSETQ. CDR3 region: CASSLVGDTEAFF. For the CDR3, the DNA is TGCGCCAGCAGCTTGGTAGGGGACACTGAAGCTTTCTTT.

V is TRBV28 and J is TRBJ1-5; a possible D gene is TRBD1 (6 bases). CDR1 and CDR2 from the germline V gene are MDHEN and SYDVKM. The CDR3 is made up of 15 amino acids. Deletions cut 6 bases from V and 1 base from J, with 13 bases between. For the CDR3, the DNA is TGTGCCAGCAGGGGCCAGGGACAAAGCAATCAGCCCCAGCATTTT. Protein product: CASRGQGQSNQPQHF.

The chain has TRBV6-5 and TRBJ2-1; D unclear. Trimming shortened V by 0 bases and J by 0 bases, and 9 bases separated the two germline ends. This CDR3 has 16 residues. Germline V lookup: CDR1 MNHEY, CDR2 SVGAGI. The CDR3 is CASSYSRQSSYNEQFF. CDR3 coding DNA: TGTGCCAGCAGTTACTCGAGGCAGAGCTCCTACAATGAGCAGTTCTTC.

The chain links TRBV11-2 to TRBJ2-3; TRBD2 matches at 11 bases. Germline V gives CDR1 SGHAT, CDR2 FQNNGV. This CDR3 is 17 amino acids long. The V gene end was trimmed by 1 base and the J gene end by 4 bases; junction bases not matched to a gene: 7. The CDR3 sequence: CASSLVASGGWADTQYF. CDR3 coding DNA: TGTGCCAGCAGCTTAGTGGCTAGCGGGGGGTGGGCAGATACGCAGTATTTT. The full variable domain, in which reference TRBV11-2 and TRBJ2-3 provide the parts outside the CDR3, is EAGVAQSPRYKIIEKRQSVAFWCNPISGHATLYWYQQILGQGPKLLIQFQNNGVVDDSQLPKDRFSAERLKGVDSTLKIQPAKLEDSAVYLCASSLVASGGWADTQYFGPGTRLTVL.

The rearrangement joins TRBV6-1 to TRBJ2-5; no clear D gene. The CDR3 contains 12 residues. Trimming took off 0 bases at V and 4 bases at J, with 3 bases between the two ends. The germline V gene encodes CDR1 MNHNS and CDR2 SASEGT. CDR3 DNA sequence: TGTGCCAGCAGTGAAGCATTAGAGACCCAGTACTTC. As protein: CASSEALETQYF.